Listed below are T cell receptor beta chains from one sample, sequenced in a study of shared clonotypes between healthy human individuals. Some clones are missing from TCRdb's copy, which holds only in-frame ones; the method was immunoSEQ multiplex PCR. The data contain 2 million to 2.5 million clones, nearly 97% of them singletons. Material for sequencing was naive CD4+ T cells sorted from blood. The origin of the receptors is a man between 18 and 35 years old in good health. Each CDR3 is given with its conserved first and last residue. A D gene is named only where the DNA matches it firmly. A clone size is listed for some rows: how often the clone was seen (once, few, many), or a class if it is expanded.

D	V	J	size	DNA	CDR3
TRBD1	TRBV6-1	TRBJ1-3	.	TGTGCCAGCAGTTCGCCGACAGGGACTGGAAACACCATATATTTT	CASSSPTGTGNTIYF
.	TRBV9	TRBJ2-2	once	TGTGCCAGCAGCCCCCAGGGATATGGCGGGGAGCTGTTTTTT	CASSPQGYGGELFF
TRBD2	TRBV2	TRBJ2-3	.	TGTGCCAGCAGTGCTAGCGGGGGGAGAAGCACAGATACGCAGTATTTT	CASSASGGRSTDTQYF
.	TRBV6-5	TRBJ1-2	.	TGTGCCAGCAGTCCCGGGACAAACCATAACTATGGCTACACCTTC	CASSPGTNHNYGYTF
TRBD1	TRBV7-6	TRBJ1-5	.	TGTGCCAGCAGCTCCGGGACAGTTAATCAGCCCCAGCATTTT	CASSSGTVNQPQHF
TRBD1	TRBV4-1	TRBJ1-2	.	TGCGCCAGCAGCCAAATCCCAGGGACAGGGAACTACACCTTC	CASSQIPGTGNYTF
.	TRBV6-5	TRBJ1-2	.	TGTGCCAGCAGTTACTCGCCACTGCTGGACTATGGCTACACCTTC	CASSYSPLLDYGYTF
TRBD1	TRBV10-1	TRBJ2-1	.	TGCGCCAGCAGTGAGTCGGGACAGCCCTACAATGAGCAGTTCTTC	CASSESGQPYNEQFF
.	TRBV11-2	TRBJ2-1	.	TGTGCCAGCAGCCCTTCGGGGACGTCCAGAGGTGAGCAGTTCTTC	CASSPSGTSRGEQFF
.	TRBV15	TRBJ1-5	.	TGTGCCACCAGCAGAGGAGGGGGGGGCAATCAGCCCCAGCATTTT	CATSRGGGGNQPQHF
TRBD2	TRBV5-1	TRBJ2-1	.	TGCGCCAGCAGCTTGCAACTAGCGGGAGCGGGTGAGCAGTTCTTC	CASSLQLAGAGEQFF
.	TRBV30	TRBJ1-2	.	TGTGCCTGGACCCAACCCGGGACGAGGGGCTACACCTTC	CAWTQPGTRGYTF
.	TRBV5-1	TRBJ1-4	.	TGCGCCAGCAGTGAAACGGGGATGGGGAATGAAAAACTGTTTTTT	CASSETGMGNEKLFF
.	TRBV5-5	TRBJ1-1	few	TGTGCCAGCAGCCTAGGAGCGAACACTGAAGCTTTCTTT	CASSLGANTEAFF
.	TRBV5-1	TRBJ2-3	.	TGCGCCAGCAGCCTCAGCGGGACAGATACGCAGTATTTT	CASSLSGTDTQYF
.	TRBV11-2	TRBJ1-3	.	TGTGCCAGCAGCTTAGCGGGACACGTCTCTGGAAACACCATATATTTT	CASSLAGHVSGNTIYF
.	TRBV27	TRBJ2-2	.	TGTGCCAGCATATGGGAGTTTAAGGCCGGGGAGCTGTTTTTT	CASIWEFKAGELFF
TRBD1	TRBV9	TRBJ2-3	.	TGTGCCAGCAGCGTCGGGACAGGGGGCGGAGATACGCAGTATTTT	CASSVGTGGGDTQYF
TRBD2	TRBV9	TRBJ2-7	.	TGTGCCAGTGGGAGTAGCGGGTCCCCCTACGAGCAGTACTTC	CASGSSGSPYEQYF
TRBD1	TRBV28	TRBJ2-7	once	TGTGCCAGCAGTTTTACAGGGGGATACTCCTACGAGCAGTACTTC	CASSFTGGYSYEQYF
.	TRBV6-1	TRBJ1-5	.	TGTGCCAGCAGGAGGGGGGCCGGGCCCCAGCATTTT	CASRRGAGPQHF
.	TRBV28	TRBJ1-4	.	TGTGCCAGCAGTTTGACCGTGGATGAAAAACTGTTTTTT	CASSLTVDEKLFF
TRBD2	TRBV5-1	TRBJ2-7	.	TGCGCCAGCAGCCCAGGGACTAGCGGGAACTACGAGCAGTACTTC	CASSPGTSGNYEQYF
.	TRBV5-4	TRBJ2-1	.	TGTGCCAGCAGCTCTGGGCACGGGGGCTACAATGAGCAGTTCTTC	CASSSGHGGYNEQFF
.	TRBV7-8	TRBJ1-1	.	TGTGCCAGCAGCTTAGCCCCGACAGTAAACACTGAAGCTTTCTTT	CASSLAPTVNTEAFF
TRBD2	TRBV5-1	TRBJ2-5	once	TGCGCCAGCAGCCGCGGGACTAGCGGGGGGGTCTACCAAGAGACCCAGTACTTC	CASSRGTSGGVYQETQYF
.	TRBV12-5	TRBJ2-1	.	TGTGCTAGTGGTTTGTTAGCAAGCTCCTACAATGAGCAGTTCTTC	CASGLLASSYNEQFF
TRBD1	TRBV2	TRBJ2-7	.	TGTGCCAGCGCCCGGGACAGGGGGCGCATTTACGAGCAGTACTTC	CASARDRGRIYEQYF
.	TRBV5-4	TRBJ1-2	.	TGTGCCAGCAGCACAGCGACAGGAGTGATGGGTGGCTACACCTTC	CASSTATGVMGGYTF
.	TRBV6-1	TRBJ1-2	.	TGTGCCAGCAGTGCGGTGACCCTTTTTAACTATGGCTACACCTTC	CASSAVTLFNYGYTF
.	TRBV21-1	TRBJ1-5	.	TGTGCCAGCCGCGACGGGGATAGCAATCAGCCCCAGCATTTT	CASRDGDSNQPQHF
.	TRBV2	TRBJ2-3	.	TGTGCCAGCAGCGAGTCGGGGTCGGGACTCAGCACAGATACGCAGTATTTT	CASSESGSGLSTDTQYF
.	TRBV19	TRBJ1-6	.	TGTGCCAGTACCCCAGGGGCTAATTCACCCCTCCACTTT	CASTPGANSPLHF
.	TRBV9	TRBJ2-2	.	TGTGCCAGCAGCGTAGGCGTGGGAGAGTGGGTCGGGGAGCTGTTTTTT	CASSVGVGEWVGELFF
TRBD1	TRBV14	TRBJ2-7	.	TGTGCCAGCAGTCGAACAGGGGTTATACACGAGCAGTACTTC	CASSRTGVIHEQYF
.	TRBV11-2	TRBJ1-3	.	TGTGCCAGCAGCTTTTATGGATCCGGAAACACCATATATTTT	CASSFYGSGNTIYF
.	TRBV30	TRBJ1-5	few	TGTGCCTGGCGGGACATGGACAATCAGCCCCAGCATTTT	CAWRDMDNQPQHF
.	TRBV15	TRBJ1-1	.	TGTGCCACCAGCAGAGACGTAGGGGCTGAAGCTTTCTTT	CATSRDVGAEAFF
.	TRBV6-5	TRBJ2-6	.	TGTGCCAGCAGTTCCGGTTTCACCTCTGGGGCCAACGTCCTGACTTTC	CASSSGFTSGANVLTF
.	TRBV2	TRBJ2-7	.	TGTGCCAGCAGTGCGGGGGCGGGCGGATCCTACGAGCAGTACTTC	CASSAGAGGSYEQYF
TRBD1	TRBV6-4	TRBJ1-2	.	TGTGCCAGCAGTGACCAACCAGGGGGCGGCTATGGCTACACCTTC	CASSDQPGGGYGYTF
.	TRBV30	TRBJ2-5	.	TGTGCCTGGAGTGGGTCAGCGCAAGAGACCCAGTACTTC	CAWSGSAQETQYF
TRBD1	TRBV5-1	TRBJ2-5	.	TGCGCCAGCAGCTTCGCCAGGGGGAATTCAGAGACCCAGTACTTC	CASSFARGNSETQYF
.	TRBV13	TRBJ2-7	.	TGTGCCAGCAGCTTTGGGCAGGGAACCTACGAGCAGTACTTC	CASSFGQGTYEQYF